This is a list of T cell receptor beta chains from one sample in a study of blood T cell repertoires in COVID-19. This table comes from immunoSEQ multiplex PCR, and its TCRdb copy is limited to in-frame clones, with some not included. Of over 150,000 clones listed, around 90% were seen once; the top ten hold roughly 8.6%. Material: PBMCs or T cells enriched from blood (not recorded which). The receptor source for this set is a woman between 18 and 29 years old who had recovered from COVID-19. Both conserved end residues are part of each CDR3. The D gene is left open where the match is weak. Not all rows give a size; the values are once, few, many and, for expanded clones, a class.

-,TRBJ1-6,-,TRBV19,TGTGCCAGTAGTATTTCGGATTCACCCCTCCACTTT,CASSISDSPLHF
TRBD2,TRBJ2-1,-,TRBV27,TGTGCCAGCAGTATTAGCGGGGGGAGCTCCTACAATGAGCAGTTCTTC,CASSISGGSSYNEQFF
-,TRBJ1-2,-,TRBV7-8,TGTGCCAGCAGCCCCGGGCAGGGCTATGGCTACACCTTC,CASSPGQGYGYTF
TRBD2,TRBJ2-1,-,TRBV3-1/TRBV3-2,TGTGCCAGCAGCCCGACTAGCGGTAGCTCCTACAATGAGCAGTTCTTC,CASSPTSGSSYNEQFF
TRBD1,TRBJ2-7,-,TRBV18,TGTGCCAGCTCACCCCAGACAGGGTCCGAGTACGAGCAGTACTTC,CASSPQTGSEYEQYF
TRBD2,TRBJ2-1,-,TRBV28,TGTGCCAGCAGGGGACTAGCGGGGGGCAATGAGCAGTTCTTC,CASRGLAGGNEQFF
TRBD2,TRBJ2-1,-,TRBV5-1,TGCGCCAGCAGCGGGGGAGGACTAGCGGGATTAGATGAGCAGTTCTTC,CASSGGGLAGLDEQFF
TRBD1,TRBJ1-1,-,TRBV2,TGTGCCAGCAGTACGGCTCACAGGGGAAACACTGAAGCTTTCTTT,CASSTAHRGNTEAFF
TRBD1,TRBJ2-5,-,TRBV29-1,TGCAGCGTTGACTCGTACGGACAGGGGTACGAGACCCAGTACTTC,CSVDSYGQGYETQYF
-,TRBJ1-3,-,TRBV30,TGTGCCTGGAAGTCCGGGGCTGGAAACACCATATATTTT,CAWKSGAGNTIYF
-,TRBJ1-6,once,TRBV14,TGTGCCAGCAGCCAAGAACCCTCGTTGCGGGGGTGGAATTCACCCCTCCACTTT,CASSQEPSLRGWNSPLHF
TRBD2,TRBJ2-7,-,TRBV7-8,TGTGCCAGCAGCGGACGTGTAGCGGGAGTATCCTACGAGCAGTACTTC,CASSGRVAGVSYEQYF
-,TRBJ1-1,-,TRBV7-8,TGTGCCAGCAGCCGCACACAGGGCCTGGAAGCTTTCTTT,CASSRTQGLEAFF
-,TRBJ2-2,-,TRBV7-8,TGTGCCAGCAGCTTAGCGTCGTCGGCCAGGGGTACCGGGGAGCTGTTTTTT,CASSLASSARGTGELFF
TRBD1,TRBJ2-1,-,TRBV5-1,TGCGCCAGCACAACCGGACAGGGGGTCGATGAGCAGTTCTTC,CASTTGQGVDEQFF
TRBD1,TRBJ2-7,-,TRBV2,TGTGCCAGCAGTGAAACAGGGGATTCTCGGGAGCAGTACTTC,CASSETGDSREQYF
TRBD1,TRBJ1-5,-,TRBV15,TGCGCCACCAGCAAGGACAGGTTCAATCAGCCCCAGCATTTT,CATSKDRFNQPQHF
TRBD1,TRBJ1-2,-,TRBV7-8,TGTGCCAGCAGCCCAAAACAAGACAGGGTTGCCTATGGCTACACCTTC,CASSPKQDRVAYGYTF
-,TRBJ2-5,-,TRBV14,TGTGCCAGCAGCCAGTATTCTCAAGAGACCCAGTACTTC,CASSQYSQETQYF
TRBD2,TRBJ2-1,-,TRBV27,TGTGCCAGCAGTTTGCGGACTAGCTCCTACAATGAGCAGTTCTTC,CASSLRTSSYNEQFF
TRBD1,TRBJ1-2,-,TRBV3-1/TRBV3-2,TGTGCCAGCACCCCGACAGGGATTAGGAATATAGGCTACACCTTC,CASTPTGIRNIGYTF
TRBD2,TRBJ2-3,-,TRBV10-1,TGCGCCAGCAGTGATTCGCGGGAGGACAGCACAGATACGCAGTATTTT,CASSDSREDSTDTQYF
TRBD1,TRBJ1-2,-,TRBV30,TGTGCCTGCCCCTCGGGACAGGGGAGGAGTGGCTACACCTTC,CACPSGQGRSGYTF
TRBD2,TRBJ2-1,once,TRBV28,TGTGCCAGCAGCGGACTAGCGGGACCGTACAATGAGCAGTTCTTC,CASSGLAGPYNEQFF
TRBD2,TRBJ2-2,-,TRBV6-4,TGTGCCAGCAGTGACGGGCTAGCGGACACCGGGGAGCTGTTTTTT,CASSDGLADTGELFF
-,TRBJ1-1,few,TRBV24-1,TGTGCCACCAGTGCTGCGGCCCGAACTGAAGCTTTCTTT,CATSAAARTEAFF
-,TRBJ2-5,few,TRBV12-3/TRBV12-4,TGTGCCAGCAGTTTTCAGGGTGAGGAGACCCAGTACTTC,CASSFQGEETQYF
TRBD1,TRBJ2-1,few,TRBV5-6,TGTGCCAGCAGCTTAGGGGGCCCCAGCTCCTACAATGAGCAGTTCTTC,CASSLGGPSSYNEQFF
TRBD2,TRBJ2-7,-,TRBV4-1,TGCGCCAGCAGCCAAGGCAGGGGGCTAGCGGGAGAGGTCGAGCAGTACTTC,CASSQGRGLAGEVEQYF
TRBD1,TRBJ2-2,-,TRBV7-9,TGTGCCAGCAGCTCCAACAGGGGAGCCGGCACCGGGGAGCTGTTTTTT,CASSSNRGAGTGELFF
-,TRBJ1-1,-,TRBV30,TGTGCCTGGAGTGAACAGGTATTAACTGAAGCTTTCTTT,CAWSEQVLTEAFF
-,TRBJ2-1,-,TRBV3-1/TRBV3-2,TGTGCCAGCAGCCAATTGCGCAACCCCTACAATGAGCAGTTCTTC,CASSQLRNPYNEQFF
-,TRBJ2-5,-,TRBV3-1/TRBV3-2,TGTGCCAGCAGCCGTCCCGGAGAGACCCAGTACTTC,CASSRPGETQYF
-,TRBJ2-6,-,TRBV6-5,TGTGCCAGCAGTTACGAAAGCGGATCTGGGGCCAACGTCCTGACTTTC,CASSYESGSGANVLTF
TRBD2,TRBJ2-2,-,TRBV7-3,TGTGCCAGCAGCTTAACGGTGGGAGGGCGGGGCAACACCGGGGAGCTGTTTTTT,CASSLTVGGRGNTGELFF
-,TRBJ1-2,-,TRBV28,TGTGCCAGCGGGAGCCCGAGTGTCTTTGGCTACACCTTC,CASGSPSVFGYTF
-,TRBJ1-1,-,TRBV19,TGTGCCAGTAGTATCCAGGTCGGCACTGAAGCTTTCTTT,CASSIQVGTEAFF
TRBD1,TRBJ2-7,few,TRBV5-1,TGCGCCAGCAGCTTGGGGCAGGGGGCGCGGTTCGACGAGCAGTACTTC,CASSLGQGARFDEQYF
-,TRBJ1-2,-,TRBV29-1,TGCAGCGTTTTTGGGGCAGGGGCTGGCTACACCTTC,CSVFGAGAGYTF
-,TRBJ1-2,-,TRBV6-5,TGTGCCAGCAGTTCCCCGCAGGGCTACACCTTC,CASSSPQGYTF
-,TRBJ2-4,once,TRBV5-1,TGCGCCAGCAGCTGGGGGTCCGGGAGAGAAAACATTCAGTACTTC,CASSWGSGRENIQYF
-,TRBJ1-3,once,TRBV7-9,TGTGCCAGCAGTCCCGGGAGAGGGTCCTCTGGAAACACCATATATTTT,CASSPGRGSSGNTIYF
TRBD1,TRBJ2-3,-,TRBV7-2,TGTGCCAGCAGCACCCAGTCGACAGGGCGTTTGGCGGATACGCAGTATTTT,CASSTQSTGRLADTQYF
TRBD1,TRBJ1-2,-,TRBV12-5,TGTGCTAGTGGTCCCGGGACAGGGGTCGATGGCTACACCTTC,CASGPGTGVDGYTF
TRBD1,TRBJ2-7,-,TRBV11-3,TGTGCCAGCAGCTTTACAGGGGGCAGGGAGCAGTACTTC,CASSFTGGREQYF
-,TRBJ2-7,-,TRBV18,TGTGCCAGCTCACCCCAGGGCCCAATTGGGGAGCAGTACTTC,CASSPQGPIGEQYF
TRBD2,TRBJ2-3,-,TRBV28,TGTGCCAGCAGCCCCGGACTAGCGGAGTCTAGCACAGATACGCAGTATTTT,CASSPGLAESSTDTQYF
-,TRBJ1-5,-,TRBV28,TGTGCCAGCAGTTCGGGGGTCAATCAGCCCCAGCATTTT,CASSSGVNQPQHF